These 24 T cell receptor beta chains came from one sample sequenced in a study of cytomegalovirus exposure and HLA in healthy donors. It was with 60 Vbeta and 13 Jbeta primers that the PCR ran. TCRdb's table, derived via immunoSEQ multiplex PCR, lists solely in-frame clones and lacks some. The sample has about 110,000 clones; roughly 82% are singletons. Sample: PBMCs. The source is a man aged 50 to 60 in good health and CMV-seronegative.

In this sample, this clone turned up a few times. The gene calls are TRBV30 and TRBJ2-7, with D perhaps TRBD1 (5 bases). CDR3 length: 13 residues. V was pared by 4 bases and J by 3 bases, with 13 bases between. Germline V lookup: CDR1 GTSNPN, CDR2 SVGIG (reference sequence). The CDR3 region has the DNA TGTGCCTGGATAGCAGGGAATGGCTACGAGCAGTACTTC. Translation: CAWIAGNGYEQYF. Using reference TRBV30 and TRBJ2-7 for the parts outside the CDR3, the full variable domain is SQTIHQWPATLVQPVGSPLSLECTVEGTSNPNLYWYRQAAGRGLQLLFYSVGIGQISSEVPQNLSASRPQDRQFILSSKKLLLSDSGFYLCAWIAGNGYEQYFGPGTRLTVT.

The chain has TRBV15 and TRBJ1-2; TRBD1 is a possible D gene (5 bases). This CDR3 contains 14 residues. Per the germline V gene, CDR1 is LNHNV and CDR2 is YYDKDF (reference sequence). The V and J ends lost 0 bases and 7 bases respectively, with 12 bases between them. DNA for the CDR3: TGTGCCACCAGCAGAGAGGGGGGTGCCGGTGGCTACACCTTC. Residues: CATSREGGAGGYTF.

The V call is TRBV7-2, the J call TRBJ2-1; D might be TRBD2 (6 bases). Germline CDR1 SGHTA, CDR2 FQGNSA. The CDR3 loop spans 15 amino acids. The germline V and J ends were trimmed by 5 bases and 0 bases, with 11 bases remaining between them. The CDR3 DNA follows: TGTGCCAGCAGCCCCCTGGGGGGCTCCTACAATGAGCAGTTCTTC. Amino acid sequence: CASSPLGGSYNEQFF. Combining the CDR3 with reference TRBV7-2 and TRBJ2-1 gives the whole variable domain GAGVSQSPSNKVTEKGKDVELRCDPISGHTALYWYRQSLGQGLEFLIYFQGNSAPDKSGLPSDRFSAERTGGSVSTLTIQRTQQEDSAVYLCASSPLGGSYNEQFFGPGTRLTVL.

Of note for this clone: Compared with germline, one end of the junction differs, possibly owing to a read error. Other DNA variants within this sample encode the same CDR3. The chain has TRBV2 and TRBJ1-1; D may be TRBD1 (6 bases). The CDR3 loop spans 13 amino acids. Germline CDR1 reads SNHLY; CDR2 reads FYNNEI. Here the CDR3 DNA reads TGTGCCAGCAAAACAGAGGGGGACACTGAAGCCTTCTTT. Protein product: CASKTEGDTEAFF.

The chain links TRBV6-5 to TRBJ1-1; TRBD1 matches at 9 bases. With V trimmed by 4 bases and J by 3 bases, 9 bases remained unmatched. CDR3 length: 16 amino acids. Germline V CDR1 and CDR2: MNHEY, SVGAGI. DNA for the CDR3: TGTGCCAGCAGTTTACAAGCGACAGGGGGGGACACTGAAGCTTTCTTT. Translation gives CASSLQATGGDTEAFF.

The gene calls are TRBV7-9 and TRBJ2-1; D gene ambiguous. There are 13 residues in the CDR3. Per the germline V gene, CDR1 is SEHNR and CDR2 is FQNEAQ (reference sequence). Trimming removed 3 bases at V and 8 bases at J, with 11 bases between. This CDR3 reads CASSFGLRYEQFF. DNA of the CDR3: TGTGCCAGCAGCTTTGGGCTTCGGTATGAGCAGTTCTTC.

CDR3 nucleotide sequence: TGTGCCAGTAGTATTGAGGAGACGTTGGGCACTGAAGCTTTCTTT. Translation: CASSIEETLGTEAFF. The chain recombines TRBV19 with TRBJ1-1; D remains unclear. Germline V gives CDR1 LNHDA, CDR2 SQIVND (reference sequence). The CDR3 has 15 amino acids. The V and J ends lost 3 bases and 4 bases respectively, with 15 bases between them.

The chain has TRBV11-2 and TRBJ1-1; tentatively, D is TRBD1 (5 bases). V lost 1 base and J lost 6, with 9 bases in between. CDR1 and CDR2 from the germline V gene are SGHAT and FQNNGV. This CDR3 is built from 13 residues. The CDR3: CASSLVQGSEAFF. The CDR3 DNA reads TGTGCCAGCAGCTTAGTTCAGGGATCTGAAGCTTTCTTT.

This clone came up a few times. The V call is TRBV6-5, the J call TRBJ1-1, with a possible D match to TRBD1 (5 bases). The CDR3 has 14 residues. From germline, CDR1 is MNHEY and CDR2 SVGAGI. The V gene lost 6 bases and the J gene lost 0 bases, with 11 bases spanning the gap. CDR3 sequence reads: CASSRQIMNTEAFF. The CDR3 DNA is TGTGCCAGCAGCAGACAGATCATGAACACTGAAGCTTTCTTT.

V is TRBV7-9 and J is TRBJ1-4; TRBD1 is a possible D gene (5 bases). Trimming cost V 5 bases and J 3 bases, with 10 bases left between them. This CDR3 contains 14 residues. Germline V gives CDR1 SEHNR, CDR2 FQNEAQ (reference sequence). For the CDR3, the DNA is TGTGCCAGCAGCCCAGGGAACGCTAATGAAAAACTGTTTTTT. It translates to CASSPGNANEKLFF.

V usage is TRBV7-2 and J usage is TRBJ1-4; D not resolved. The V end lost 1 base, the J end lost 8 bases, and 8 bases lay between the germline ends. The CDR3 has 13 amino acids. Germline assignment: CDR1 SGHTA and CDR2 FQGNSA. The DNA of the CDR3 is TGTGCCAGCAGCTTAGGACGAGGGGAAAAACTGTTTTTT. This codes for CASSLGRGEKLFF.

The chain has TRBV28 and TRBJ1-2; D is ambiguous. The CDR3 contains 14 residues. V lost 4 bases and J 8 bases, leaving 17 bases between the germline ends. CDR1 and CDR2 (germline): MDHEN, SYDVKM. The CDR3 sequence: CASSSSGYFGGYTF. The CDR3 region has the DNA TGTGCCAGCAGTTCCTCAGGCTATTTCGGAGGCTACACCTTC.

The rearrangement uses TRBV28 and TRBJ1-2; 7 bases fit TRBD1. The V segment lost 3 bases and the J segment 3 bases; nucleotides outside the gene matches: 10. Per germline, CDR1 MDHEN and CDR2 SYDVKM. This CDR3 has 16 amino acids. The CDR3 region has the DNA TGTGCCAGCAGTTTGGGGACAGTCGCCCCCTACTATGGCTACACCTTC. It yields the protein CASSLGTVAPYYGYTF.

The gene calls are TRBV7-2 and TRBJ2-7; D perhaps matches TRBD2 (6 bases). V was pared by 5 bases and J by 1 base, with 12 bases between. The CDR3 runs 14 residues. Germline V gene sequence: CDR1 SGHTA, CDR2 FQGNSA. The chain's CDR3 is CASSTVGGSYEQYF. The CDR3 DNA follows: TGTGCCAGCAGCACCGTGGGGGGTTCCTACGAGCAGTACTTC. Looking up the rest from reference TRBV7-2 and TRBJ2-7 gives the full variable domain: GAGVSQSPSNKVTEKGKDVELRCDPISGHTALYWYRQSLGQGLEFLIYFQGNSAPDKSGLPSDRFSAERTGGSVSTLTIQRTQQEDSAVYLCASSTVGGSYEQYFGPGTRLTVT.

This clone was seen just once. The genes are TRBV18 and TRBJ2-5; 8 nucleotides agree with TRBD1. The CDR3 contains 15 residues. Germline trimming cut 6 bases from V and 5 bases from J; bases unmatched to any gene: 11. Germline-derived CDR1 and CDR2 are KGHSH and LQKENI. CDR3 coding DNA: TGTGCCAGCTCTTTGTCTCCGGACAGGGTTGAGACCCAGTACTTC. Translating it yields CASSLSPDRVETQYF.

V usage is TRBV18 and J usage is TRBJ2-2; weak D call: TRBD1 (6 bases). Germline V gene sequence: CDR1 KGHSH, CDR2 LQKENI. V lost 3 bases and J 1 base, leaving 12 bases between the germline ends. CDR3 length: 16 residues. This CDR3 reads CASSPQGRGNTGELFF. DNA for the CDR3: TGTGCCAGCTCACCTCAAGGCAGGGGGAACACCGGGGAGCTGTTTTTT.

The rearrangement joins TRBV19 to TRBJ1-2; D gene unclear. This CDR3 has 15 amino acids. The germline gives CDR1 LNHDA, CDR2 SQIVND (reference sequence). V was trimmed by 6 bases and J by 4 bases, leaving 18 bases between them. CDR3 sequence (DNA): TGTGCCAGTAGCTCCGAGGGCCGTCGGCGCTATGGCTACACCTTC. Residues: CASSSEGRRRYGYTF.

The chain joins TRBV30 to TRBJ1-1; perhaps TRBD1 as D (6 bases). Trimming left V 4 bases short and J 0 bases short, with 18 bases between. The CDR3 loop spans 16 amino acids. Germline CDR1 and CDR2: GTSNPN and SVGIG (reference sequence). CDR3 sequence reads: CAWNTGTGWVNTEAFF. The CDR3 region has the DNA TGTGCCTGGAATACCGGAACAGGGTGGGTGAACACTGAAGCTTTCTTT.

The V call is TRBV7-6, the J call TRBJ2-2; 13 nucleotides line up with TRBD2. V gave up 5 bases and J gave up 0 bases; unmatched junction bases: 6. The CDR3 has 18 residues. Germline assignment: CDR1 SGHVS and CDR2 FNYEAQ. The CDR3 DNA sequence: TGTGCCAGCAGCCAGACACTAGCGGGGGGGCCGAACACCGGGGAGCTGTTTTTT. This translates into CASSQTLAGGPNTGELFF.

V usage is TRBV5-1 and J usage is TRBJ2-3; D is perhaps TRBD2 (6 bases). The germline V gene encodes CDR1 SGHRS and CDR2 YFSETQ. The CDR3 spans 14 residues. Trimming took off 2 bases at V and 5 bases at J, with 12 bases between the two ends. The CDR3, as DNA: TGCGCCAGCAGCTTATCGCAGGGAGGAGATACGCAGTATTTT. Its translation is CASSLSQGGDTQYF.

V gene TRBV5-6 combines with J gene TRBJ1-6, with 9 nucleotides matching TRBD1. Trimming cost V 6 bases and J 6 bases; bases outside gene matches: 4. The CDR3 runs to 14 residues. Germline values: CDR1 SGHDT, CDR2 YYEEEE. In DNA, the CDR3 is TGTGCCAGCATTAGGGGACAGGGTAATTCACCCCTCCACTTT. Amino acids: CASIRGQGNSPLHF.

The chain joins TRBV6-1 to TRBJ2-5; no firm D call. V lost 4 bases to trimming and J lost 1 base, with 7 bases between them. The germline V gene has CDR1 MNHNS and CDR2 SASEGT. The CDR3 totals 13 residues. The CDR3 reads CASSAVPQETQYF. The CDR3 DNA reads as TGTGCCAGCAGTGCGGTACCCCAAGAGACCCAGTACTTC.

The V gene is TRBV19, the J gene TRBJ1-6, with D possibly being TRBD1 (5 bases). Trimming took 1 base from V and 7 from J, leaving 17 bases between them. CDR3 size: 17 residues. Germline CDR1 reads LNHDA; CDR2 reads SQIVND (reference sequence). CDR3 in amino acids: CASSIVLTGGTNSPLHF. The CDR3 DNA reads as TGTGCCAGTAGTATAGTTCTAACCGGGGGAACAAATTCACCCCTCCACTTT.

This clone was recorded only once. The CDR3 here is CASSQVTGSHYGYTF. CDR3 in DNA: TGTGCCAGCAGCCAAGTGACGGGGAGTCACTATGGCTACACCTTC. The J gene is TRBJ1-2, the V gene TRBV4-2; unclear D gene. CDR3 length equals 15 residues. Germline CDR1 reads LGHNA; CDR2 reads YNFKEQ. Between the trimmed V and J ends, which lost 1 base and 3 bases, there was a span of 12 bases.